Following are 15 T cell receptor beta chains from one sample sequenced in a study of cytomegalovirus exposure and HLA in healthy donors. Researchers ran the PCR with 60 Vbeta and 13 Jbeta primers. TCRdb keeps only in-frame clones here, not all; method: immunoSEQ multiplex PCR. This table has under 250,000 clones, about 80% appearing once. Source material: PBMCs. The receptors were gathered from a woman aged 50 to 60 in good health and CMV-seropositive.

CDR3 bases: TGTGCTAGCAGGGAATATAGGAGCCCCGGGGAGCTGTTTTTT. Translated, it gives CASREYRSPGELFF. This chain uses TRBV12-5 with TRBJ2-2, with TRBD1 as a possible D gene (5 bases). The CDR3 runs 14 residues. Germline CDR1 is LGHNT and CDR2 is FRNRAP. Trimming cost V 9 bases and J 6 bases, with 17 bases left between them.

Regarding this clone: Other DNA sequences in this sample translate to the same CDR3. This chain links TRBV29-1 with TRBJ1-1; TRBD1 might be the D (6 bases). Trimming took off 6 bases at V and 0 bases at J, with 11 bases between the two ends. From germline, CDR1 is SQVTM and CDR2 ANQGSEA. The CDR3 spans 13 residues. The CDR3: CSVADRMNTEAFF. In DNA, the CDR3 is TGCAGCGTCGCGGACAGAATGAACACTGAAGCTTTCTTT.

The chain's CDR3 is CASSRGTAISNQPQHF. The CDR3 nucleotides read TGTGCCAGCAGCCGAGGGACAGCTATTAGCAATCAGCCCCAGCATTTT. The chain combines TRBV11-2 with TRBJ1-5, with TRBD1 matching 7 bases. The CDR3 covers 16 residues. Germline values: CDR1 SGHAT, CDR2 FQNNGV. With 5 bases clipped from V and 0 bases from J, the junction kept 7 bases outside the gene matches.

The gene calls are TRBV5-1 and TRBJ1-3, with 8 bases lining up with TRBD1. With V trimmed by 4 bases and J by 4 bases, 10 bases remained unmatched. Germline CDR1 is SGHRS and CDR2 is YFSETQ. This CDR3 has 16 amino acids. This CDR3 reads CASSTRGQGEGNTIYF. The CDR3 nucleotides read TGCGCCAGCAGCACGAGAGGACAGGGTGAAGGAAACACCATATATTTT.

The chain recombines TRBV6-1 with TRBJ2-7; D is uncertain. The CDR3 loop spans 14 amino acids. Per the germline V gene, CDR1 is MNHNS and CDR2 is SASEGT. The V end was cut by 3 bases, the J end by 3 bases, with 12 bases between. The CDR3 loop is CASSDLPHSYEQYF. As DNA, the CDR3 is TGTGCCAGCAGTGACCTTCCACACAGCTACGAGCAGTACTTC.

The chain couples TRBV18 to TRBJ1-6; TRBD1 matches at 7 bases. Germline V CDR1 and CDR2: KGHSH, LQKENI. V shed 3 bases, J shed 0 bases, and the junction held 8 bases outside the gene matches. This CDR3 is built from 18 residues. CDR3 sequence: CASSPRGTGSSYNSPLHF. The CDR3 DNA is TGTGCCAGCTCACCCAGGGGGACCGGCTCCTCCTATAATTCACCCCTCCACTTT.

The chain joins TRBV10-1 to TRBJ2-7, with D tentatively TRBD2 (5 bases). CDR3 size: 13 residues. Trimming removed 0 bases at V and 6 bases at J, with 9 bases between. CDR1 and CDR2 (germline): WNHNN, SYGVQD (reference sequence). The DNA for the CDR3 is TGCGCCAGCAGTGAGTCCGGGGTTGCCGAGCAGTACTTC. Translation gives CASSESGVAEQYF.

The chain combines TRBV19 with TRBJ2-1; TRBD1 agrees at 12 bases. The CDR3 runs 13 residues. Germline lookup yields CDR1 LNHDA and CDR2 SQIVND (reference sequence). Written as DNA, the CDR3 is TGTGCATCGGGACAGGGGGCTTTAAATGAGCAGTTCTTC. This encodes CASGQGALNEQFF.

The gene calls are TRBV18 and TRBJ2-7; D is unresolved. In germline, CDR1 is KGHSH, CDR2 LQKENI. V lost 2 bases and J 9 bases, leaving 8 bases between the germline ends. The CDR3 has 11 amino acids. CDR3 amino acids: CASSPGPWQYF. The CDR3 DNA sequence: TGTGCCAGCTCACCAGGGCCGTGGCAGTACTTC.

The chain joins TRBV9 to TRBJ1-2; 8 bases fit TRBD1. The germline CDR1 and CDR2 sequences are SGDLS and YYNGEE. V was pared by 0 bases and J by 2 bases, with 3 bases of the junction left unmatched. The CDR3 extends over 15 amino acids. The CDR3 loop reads CASSVGQGANYGYTF. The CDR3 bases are TGTGCCAGCAGCGTAGGCCAGGGGGCAAACTATGGCTACACCTTC.

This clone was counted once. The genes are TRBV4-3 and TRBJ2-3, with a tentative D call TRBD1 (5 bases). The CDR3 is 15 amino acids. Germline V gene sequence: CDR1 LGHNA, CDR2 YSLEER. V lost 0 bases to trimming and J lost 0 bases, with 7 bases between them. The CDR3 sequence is CASSQERQSTDTQYF. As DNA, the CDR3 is TGCGCCAGCAGCCAAGAGAGACAGAGCACAGATACGCAGTATTTT.

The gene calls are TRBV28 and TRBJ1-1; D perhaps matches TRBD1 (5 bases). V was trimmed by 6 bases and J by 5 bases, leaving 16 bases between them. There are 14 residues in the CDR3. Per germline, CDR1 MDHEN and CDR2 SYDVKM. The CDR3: CASRPGGGGTEAFF. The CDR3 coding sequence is TGTGCCAGCAGACCCGGCGGCGGGGGGACTGAAGCTTTCTTT.

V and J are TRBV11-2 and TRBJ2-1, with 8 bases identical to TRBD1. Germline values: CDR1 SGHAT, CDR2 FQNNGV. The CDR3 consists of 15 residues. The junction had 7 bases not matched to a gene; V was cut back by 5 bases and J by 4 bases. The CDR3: CASSPKTGVYNEQFF. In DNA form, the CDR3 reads TGTGCCAGCAGCCCGAAGACAGGGGTATACAATGAGCAGTTCTTC.

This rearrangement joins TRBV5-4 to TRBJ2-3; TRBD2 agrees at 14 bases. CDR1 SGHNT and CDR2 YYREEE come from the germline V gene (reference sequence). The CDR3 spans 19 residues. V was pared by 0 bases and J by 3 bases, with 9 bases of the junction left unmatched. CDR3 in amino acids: CASSLEWVRTSGGTDTQYF. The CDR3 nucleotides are TGTGCCAGCAGCTTGGAGTGGGTTCGGACTAGCGGGGGGACAGATACGCAGTATTTT.

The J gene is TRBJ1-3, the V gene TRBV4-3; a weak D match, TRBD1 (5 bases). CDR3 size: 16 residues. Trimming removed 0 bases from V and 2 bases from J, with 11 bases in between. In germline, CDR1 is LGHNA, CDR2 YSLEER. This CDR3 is CASSQDLARAGNTIYF. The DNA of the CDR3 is TGCGCCAGCAGCCAAGATCTGGCCAGGGCTGGAAACACCATATATTTT.